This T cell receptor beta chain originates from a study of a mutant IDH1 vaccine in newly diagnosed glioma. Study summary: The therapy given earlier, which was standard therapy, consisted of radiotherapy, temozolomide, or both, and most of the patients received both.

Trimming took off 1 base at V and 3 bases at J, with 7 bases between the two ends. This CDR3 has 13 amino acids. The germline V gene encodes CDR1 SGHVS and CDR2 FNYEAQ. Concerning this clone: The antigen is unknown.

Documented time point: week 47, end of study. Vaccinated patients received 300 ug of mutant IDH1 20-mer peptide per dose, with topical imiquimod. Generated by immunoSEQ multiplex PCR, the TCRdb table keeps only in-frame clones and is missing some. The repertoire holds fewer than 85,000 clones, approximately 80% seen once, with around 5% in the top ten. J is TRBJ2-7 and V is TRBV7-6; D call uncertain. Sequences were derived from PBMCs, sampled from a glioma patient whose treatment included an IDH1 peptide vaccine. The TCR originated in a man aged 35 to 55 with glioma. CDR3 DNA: TGTGCCAGCAGCTTAGACGGACGCTACGAGCAGTACTTC. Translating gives CASSLDGRYEQYF.